The T cell receptor beta chain under discussion was sequenced for a study of blood T cell repertoires in COVID-19. Across the study: Whether acute or convalescent, the COVID-19 samples came from the United States, Italy and Spain. From T cells, B-cell-depleted T cells, or PBMCs came the material, which was cDNA or gDNA.

In the source study's methods: Reference gene primer amplification yielded estimated nucleated cell counts. TCRdb's table, derived via immunoSEQ multiplex PCR, lists solely in-frame clones and lacks some. V, J and clone size derive from that table, while D and trimming were established from the DNA sequence. The table lists 61,000 or so clones, just over 85% of them singletons, with approximately 18% in the top ten. The germline V gene has CDR1 MRHNA and CDR2 SNTAGT. This CDR3 comprises 14 residues. Trimming took 5 bases from V and 2 from J, leaving 9 bases between them. The receptor was derived from a woman of 80 years or more with active COVID-19. V gene TRBV6-4 combines with J gene TRBJ2-2, with D perhaps matching TRBD1 (6 bases). The sequencing input was peripheral blood. The CDR3 region is CASSWTANTGELFF. CDR3 nucleotides: TGTGCCAGCAGTTGGACAGCCAACACCGGGGAGCTGTTTTTT.